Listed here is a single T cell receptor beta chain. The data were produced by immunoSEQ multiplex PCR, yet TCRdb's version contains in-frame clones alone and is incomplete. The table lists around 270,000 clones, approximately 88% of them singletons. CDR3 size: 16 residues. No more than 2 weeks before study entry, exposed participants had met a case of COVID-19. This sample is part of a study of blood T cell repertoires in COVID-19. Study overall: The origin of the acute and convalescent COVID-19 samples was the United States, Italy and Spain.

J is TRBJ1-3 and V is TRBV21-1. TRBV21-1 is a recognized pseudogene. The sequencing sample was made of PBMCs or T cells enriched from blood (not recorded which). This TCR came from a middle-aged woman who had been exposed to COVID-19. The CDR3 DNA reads TGTGCCAGCAGCAAAAGGGGGGGTATCTCTGGAAACACCATATATTTT. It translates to CASSKRGGISGNTIYF.